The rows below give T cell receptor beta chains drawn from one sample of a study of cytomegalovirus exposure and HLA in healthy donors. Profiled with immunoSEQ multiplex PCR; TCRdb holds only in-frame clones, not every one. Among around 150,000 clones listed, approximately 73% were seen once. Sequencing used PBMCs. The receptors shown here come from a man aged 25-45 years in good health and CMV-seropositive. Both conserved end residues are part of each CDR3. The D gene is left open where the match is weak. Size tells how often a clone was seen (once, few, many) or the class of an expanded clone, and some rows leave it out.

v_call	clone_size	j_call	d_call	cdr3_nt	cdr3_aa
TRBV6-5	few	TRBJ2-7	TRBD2	TGTGCCAGCAGGGCAGCGGGAGCTATTTACGAGCAGTACTTC	CASRAAGAIYEQYF
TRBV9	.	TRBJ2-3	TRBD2	TGTGCCAGCACCAAATCGGGGCGGGAGAACACAGATACGCAGTATTTT	CASTKSGRENTDTQYF
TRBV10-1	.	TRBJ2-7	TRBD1	TGCGCCAGCAGTGAGGAGACAGGGGCGCCGCGCGAGCAGTACTTC	CASSEETGAPREQYF
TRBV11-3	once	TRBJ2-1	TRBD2	TGTGCCAGCAGCCCTAGTTGGGGGGGGAGGCACAATGAGCAGTTCTTC	CASSPSWGGRHNEQFF
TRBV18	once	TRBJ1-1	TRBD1	TGTGCCAGCTCACCTTCCCAGGGGGCGCAAACTGAAGCTTTCTTT	CASSPSQGAQTEAFF
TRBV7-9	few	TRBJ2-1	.	TGTGCCAGCAGCTTAGGGGGACAAAGTGAGCAGTTCTTC	CASSLGGQSEQFF
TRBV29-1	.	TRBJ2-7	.	TGCAGCGTTGTGGTACAGCTGAACAACTACGAGCAGTACTTC	CSVVVQLNNYEQYF
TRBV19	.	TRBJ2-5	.	TGTGCCAGTAGTCGCCAATTTCGAGGAGAGACCCAGTACTTC	CASSRQFRGETQYF
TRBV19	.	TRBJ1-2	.	TGTGCCAGTAGTGCCGGGACACCGGCGGCCGGTGTCTACACCTTC	CASSAGTPAAGVYTF
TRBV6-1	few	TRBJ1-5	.	TGTGCCAGCAGTGAAGCTAGTACGGATCAGCCCCAGCATTTT	CASSEASTDQPQHF
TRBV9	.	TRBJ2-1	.	TGTGCCAGCAGCTCCCTTGTCAATGAGCAGTTCTTC	CASSSLVNEQFF
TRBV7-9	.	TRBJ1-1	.	TGTGCCAGCAGTTTGCCCTTGACAGTGAACACTGAAGCTTTCTTT	CASSLPLTVNTEAFF
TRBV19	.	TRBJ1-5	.	TGTGCCAGTAGTATAGGACAACTTAGCAATCAGCCCCAGCATTTT	CASSIGQLSNQPQHF
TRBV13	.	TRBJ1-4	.	TGTGCCAGCAGCCCAGATCCAACTAATGAAAAACTGTTTTTT	CASSPDPTNEKLFF
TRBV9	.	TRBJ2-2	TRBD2	TGTGCCAGCAGCCCGACTTGGGGGGGCACCGGGGAGCTGTTTTTT	CASSPTWGGTGELFF
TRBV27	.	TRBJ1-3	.	TGTGCCAGCAGTTTATCGTGGCAAGCTGGAAACACCATATATTTT	CASSLSWQAGNTIYF
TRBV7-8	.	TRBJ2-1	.	TGTGCCAGCAGCTCGCCTAGTTTTTCCTTCCGCAATGAGCAGTTCTTC	CASSSPSFSFRNEQFF
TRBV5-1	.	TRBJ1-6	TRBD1	TGCGCCAGCAGCTCGACGATGGGACAGAGGAATTCACCCCTCCACTTT	CASSSTMGQRNSPLHF
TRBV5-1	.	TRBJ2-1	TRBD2	TGCGCCAGCAGCGGCGGACTAGCGGCAACCATCTACAATGAGCAGTTCTTC	CASSGGLAATIYNEQFF
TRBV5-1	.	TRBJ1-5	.	TGCGCCAGCAGCTTGGATGAGAATCAGCCCCAGCATTTT	CASSLDENQPQHF
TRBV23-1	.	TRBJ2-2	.	TGCGCCAGCAGCCCGGGACACCGGTGGGCCGGGGAGCTGTTTTTT	CASSPGHRWAGELFF
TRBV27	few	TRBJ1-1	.	TGTGCCAGCAGTCACCGTGGTTGGGCGTATGAAGCTTTCTTT	CASSHRGWAYEAFF
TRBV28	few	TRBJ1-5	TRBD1	TGTGCCAGTACTACCGGGACAGTCAATCAGCCCCAGCATTTT	CASTTGTVNQPQHF
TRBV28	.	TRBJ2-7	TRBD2	TGTGCCAGCTACCCCGGGACTAGCGGGCGCCTCCACTTTTACGAGCAGTACTTC	CASYPGTSGRLHFYEQYF
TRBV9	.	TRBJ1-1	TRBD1	TGTGCCAGCAGCTCCAGGGGGGAGAACACTGAAGCTTTCTTT	CASSSRGENTEAFF
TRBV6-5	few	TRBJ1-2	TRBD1	TGTGCCAGCAGTGTTGACAGGGACTATGGCTACACCTTC	CASSVDRDYGYTF
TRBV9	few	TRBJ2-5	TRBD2	TGTGCCAGCAGCGTAGGGGGGGGGACCCAGTACTTC	CASSVGGGTQYF
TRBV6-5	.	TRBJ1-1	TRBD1	TGTGCCAGCAGTTACCGGGACAGGGCCCTAGGGGCTTTCTTT	CASSYRDRALGAFF
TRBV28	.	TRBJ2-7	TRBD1	TGTGCCAGCAGCATACAGGGGCCCGAGCAGTACTTC	CASSIQGPEQYF
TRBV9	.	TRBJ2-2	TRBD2	TGTGCCAGCAGCATTAGCGGGAGAGAGACCGGGGAGCTGTTTTTT	CASSISGRETGELFF
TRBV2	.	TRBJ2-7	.	TGTGCCAGCAGTGGGACAAACGAGCAGTACTTC	CASSGTNEQYF
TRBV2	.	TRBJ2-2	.	TGTGCCAGCAGTGTAAACACCGGGGAGCTGTTTTTT	CASSVNTGELFF
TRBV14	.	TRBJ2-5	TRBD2	TGTGCCAGCAGCCAATTTTCTCTAGCGGGGCAAGAGACCCAGTACTTC	CASSQFSLAGQETQYF
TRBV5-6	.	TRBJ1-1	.	TGTGCCAGCAGCTTGGTAGGGAGGAGCACTGAAGCTTTCTTT	CASSLVGRSTEAFF
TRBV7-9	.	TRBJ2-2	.	TGTGCCAGCAGCCCGGACACGAACACCGGGGAGCTGTTTTTT	CASSPDTNTGELFF
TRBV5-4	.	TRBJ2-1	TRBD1	TGTGCCAGCAGCTCACTGACAGGGCGCTCCTACAATGAGCAGTTCTTC	CASSSLTGRSYNEQFF
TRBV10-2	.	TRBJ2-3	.	TGCGCCAGCACCTTACACCAGGGGGGTACGCAGTATTTT	CASTLHQGGTQYF
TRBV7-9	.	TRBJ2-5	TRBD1	TGTGCCAGCAGCTTTACAGGGGACGGAGAGACCCAGTACTTC	CASSFTGDGETQYF
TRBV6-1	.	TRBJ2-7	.	TGTGCCAGCAGTTCCAACTATCCGACAGCTCGGGAGCAGTACTTC	CASSSNYPTAREQYF
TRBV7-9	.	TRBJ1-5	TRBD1	TGTGCCAGCAGCTTAGGTATTGGCAGGGGGCTGATTCAGCCCCAGCATTTT	CASSLGIGRGLIQPQHF
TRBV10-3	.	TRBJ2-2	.	TGTGCCATCAGTGTAGGCAGGGGGAACACCGGGGAGCTGTTTTTT	CAISVGRGNTGELFF
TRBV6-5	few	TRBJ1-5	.	TGTGCCAGCAGTTTGTCGGGACGGGGGGAGCCCCAGCATTTT	CASSLSGRGEPQHF
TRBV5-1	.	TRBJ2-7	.	TGCGCCAGCAGCCGGGACACCGTATCGCAGGACGAGCAGTACTTC	CASSRDTVSQDEQYF
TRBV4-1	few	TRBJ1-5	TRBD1	TGCGCCAGCAGCCAAGAAACTACAGGGGTGACAGCCCAGCATTTT	CASSQETTGVTAQHF
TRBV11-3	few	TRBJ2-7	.	TGTGCCAGCAGTTACCCGGACAGCACCTACGAGCAGTACTTC	CASSYPDSTYEQYF
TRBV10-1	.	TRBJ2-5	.	TGCGCCAGCAGTGAGTCAGGAGCAAACCAAGAGACCCAGTACTTC	CASSESGANQETQYF
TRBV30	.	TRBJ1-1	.	TGTGCCTGGAGTGTACGGGGGTGGGGCACTGAAGCTTTCTTT	CAWSVRGWGTEAFF
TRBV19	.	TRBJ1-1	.	TGTGCCAGTAGTATAGGGAGAGAAGCTTTCTTT	CASSIGREAFF
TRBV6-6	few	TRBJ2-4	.	TGTGCCAGCAGTTTGGCTCCCGAAAACATTCAGTACTTC	CASSLAPENIQYF
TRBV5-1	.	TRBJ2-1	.	TGCGCCAGCAGCTTGGGAACGGGATCCTACAATGAGCAGTTCTTC	CASSLGTGSYNEQFF
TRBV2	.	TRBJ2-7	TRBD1	TGTGCCAGCAGGGGACAGGGCTACGAGCAGTACTTC	CASRGQGYEQYF
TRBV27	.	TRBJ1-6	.	TGTGCCAGCAGTATAACGCCCAGTCGAAATTCACCCCTCCACTTT	CASSITPSRNSPLHF
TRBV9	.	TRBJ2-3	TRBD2	TGTGCCAGCAGCGTAGGACTAGCGGGAGTTAAAATCGATACGCAGTATTTT	CASSVGLAGVKIDTQYF
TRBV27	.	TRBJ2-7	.	TGTGCCAGCAGTACCCTCGAGCGGGCCACCTACGAGCAGTACTTC	CASSTLERATYEQYF